A single sample gave rise to the 13 T cell receptor beta chains below, sequenced in a study of PD-1 blockade in classical Hodgkin lymphoma. Indicated time point: cycle 4 day 1 (C4D1), after less than 7 weeks of nivolumab. Each patient relapsed following autologous stem cell transplantation, and prior brentuximab vedotin exposure differed. Libraries were prepared by immunoSEQ multiplex PCR; TCRdb keeps only in-frame clonotypes and omits some of them. This sample has about 52,000 clones, with roughly nine tenths found just once. The sample was peripheral blood mononuclear cells (PBMCs), taken before the fourth cycle of nivolumab. Every receptor here comes from a human donor with classical Hodgkin lymphoma.

V gene TRBV5-1 combines with J gene TRBJ1-1, with 7 nucleotides matching TRBD1. V shed 4 bases and J 0 bases; nucleotides not matched to a gene: 6. Looked up from germline, CDR1 is SGHRS and CDR2 is YFSETQ. The CDR3 covers 15 residues. The CDR3 nucleotides are TGCGCCAGCAGCCTCGGGACAGTTATGAACACTGAAGCTTTCTTT. Protein sequence: CASSLGTVMNTEAFF.

The chain employs TRBV7-2 and TRBJ1-2; the D is unclear. Trimming removed 0 bases at V and 6 bases at J, with 8 bases between. Per germline, CDR1 SGHTA and CDR2 FQGNSA. The CDR3 has 13 residues. In nucleotides, the CDR3 is TGTGCCAGCAGCTTAGCCCCGGGAGATGGCTACACCTTC. This sequence encodes CASSLAPGDGYTF.

This clone was counted once. V is TRBV10-1 and J is TRBJ2-1; D is ambiguous. CDR1 is WNHNN and CDR2 is SYGVQD in the germline V gene (reference sequence). Trimming left V 2 bases short and J 7 bases short, with 9 bases between. CDR3 size: 13 residues. The CDR3 region is CASSEPDENEQFF. In nucleotides, the CDR3 is TGCGCCAGCAGTGAGCCGGACGAGAATGAGCAGTTCTTC.

The CDR3 coding sequence is TGCGCCAGCAGCTTGAGGGTGCCCGGGGAGCTGTTTTTT. It translates to CASSLRVPGELFF. V usage is TRBV5-1 and J usage is TRBJ2-2; D is undetermined. The V gene lost 1 base and the J gene lost 6 bases, with 7 bases spanning the gap. Germline V gene sequence: CDR1 SGHRS, CDR2 YFSETQ. CDR3 length equals 13 residues.

This chain joins TRBV6-5 and TRBJ1-4; a possible D gene is TRBD1 (5 bases). Germline V lookup: CDR1 MNHEY, CDR2 SVGAGI. The CDR3 spans 15 residues. Deletions cut 2 bases from V and 0 bases from J, with 7 bases between. The CDR3: CASSYATATNEKLFF. CDR3 bases: TGTGCCAGCAGTTACGCGACAGCAACTAATGAAAAACTGTTTTTT.

The count of this clone is one. The J gene is TRBJ2-3, the V gene TRBV10-3, with 14 bases fitting TRBD2. The CDR3 runs to 16 residues. Trimming removed 4 bases from V and 1 base from J; junction bases left unmatched: 1. Germline V CDR1 and CDR2: ENHRY, SYGVKD. DNA for the CDR3: TGTGCCATCAGTGGACTAGCGGGAGGGGGCACAGATACGCAGTATTTT. It codes for CAISGLAGGGTDTQYF.

This clone was detected only once. V is TRBV6-5 and J is TRBJ2-6; D is ambiguous. V dropped 4 bases and J dropped 0 bases, with 7 bases sitting between them. This CDR3 is built from 15 residues. The germline CDR1 and CDR2 sequences are MNHEY and SVGAGI. The CDR3 protein is CASSSLSSGANVLTF. The CDR3 nucleotides read TGTGCCAGCAGTTCCCTTAGCTCTGGGGCCAACGTCCTGACTTTC.

The chain couples TRBV2 to TRBJ2-3; 8 bases map to TRBD2. The CDR3 totals 19 residues. The V gene's germline CDR1 is SNHLY and CDR2 FYNNEI. V lost 1 base to trimming and J lost 4 bases; unmatched junction nucleotides: 16. The CDR3 reads CASSEGIAGGIYHSDTQYF. In DNA, the CDR3 is TGTGCCAGCAGTGAAGGAATCGCGGGGGGCATTTATCATTCAGATACGCAGTATTTT.

V is TRBV5-6 and J is TRBJ2-1; 14 bases agree with TRBD2. Germline V CDR1 and CDR2: SGHDT, YYEEEE. Germline trimming cut 2 bases from V and 10 bases from J; bases unmatched to any gene: 8. The CDR3 extends over 16 amino acids. The CDR3 protein is CASSFATSGRVREQFF. DNA for the CDR3: TGTGCCAGCAGCTTCGCGACTAGCGGGAGGGTAAGGGAGCAGTTCTTC.

The chain links TRBV27 to TRBJ2-3; 7 nucleotides match TRBD1. Per the germline V gene, CDR1 is MNHEY and CDR2 is SMNVEV (reference sequence). The CDR3 sequence is 16 residues long. Unmatched junction bases numbered 8, after V lost 4 bases and J lost 1 base. The CDR3 sequence is CASSSHRGMGTDTQYF. CDR3 in DNA: TGTGCCAGCAGTTCCCACAGGGGTATGGGCACAGATACGCAGTATTTT.

The J gene is TRBJ2-1, the V gene TRBV7-3, with a tentative D call TRBD2 (6 bases). Trimming took off 2 bases at V and 10 bases at J, with 12 bases between the two ends. The germline V gene encodes CDR1 SGHTA and CDR2 FQGTGA. The CDR3 contains 13 residues. CDR3 DNA sequence: TGTGCCAGCAGCTTATCGGCTAGCGAGGAGCAGTTCTTC. It codes for CASSLSASEEQFF.

The J gene is TRBJ2-1, the V gene TRBV11-2; D is uncertain. The CDR3 covers 18 residues. V was cut by 4 bases and J by 5 bases, with 24 bases left in between. Germline lookup yields CDR1 SGHAT and CDR2 FQNNGV. DNA for the CDR3: TGTGCCAGCAGCTCTCGTGCCAGTACAGTAAGCGCCGACAATGAGCAGTTCTTC. It codes for CASSSRASTVSADNEQFF.

The chain carries TRBV7-3 and TRBJ2-2, with 9 bases aligning to TRBD1. This CDR3 contains 16 residues. V was pared by 2 bases and J by 7 bases, with 8 bases of the junction left unmatched. The germline gives CDR1 SGHTA, CDR2 FQGTGA. The CDR3, as DNA: TGTGCCAGCAGCTTAGATGGGACAGGGAATAACGGGGAGCTGTTTTTT. Its protein is CASSLDGTGNNGELFF.